Listed below are T cell receptor beta chains from one sample, sequenced in a study of cytomegalovirus exposure and HLA in healthy donors. Profiled with immunoSEQ multiplex PCR; TCRdb holds only in-frame clones, not every one. The sample comprises more than 95,000 clones, more than 60% of which are singletons, and approximately 5.6% rests with the top ten. The sequencing sample was made of PBMCs. These receptors all come from a male donor in good health and CMV-seronegative. Each CDR3 is given with its conserved first and last residue. The order of the fields is CDR3 protein, CDR3 DNA, D gene, V gene, clone size, J gene, CDR3 length. D genes are given only for firm matches. Clone size is given for some rows only: seen once, a few or many times, or a class if the clone is expanded.

CASSLNRRDWDTGELFF | TGTGCCAGCAGCTTAAATCGGAGGGATTGGGACACCGGGGAGCTGTTTTTT | NA | TRBV7-9 | NA | TRBJ2-2 | 17
CASSTGLDNEQFF | TGTGCCAGCTCAACGGGACTAGACAATGAGCAGTTCTTC | TRBD2 | TRBV18 | NA | TRBJ2-1 | 13
CASSKGWGRETQYF | TGTGCCAGCAGCAAAGGGTGGGGGCGAGAGACCCAGTACTTC | NA | TRBV7-9 | NA | TRBJ2-5 | 14
CASSLAGGGPLGYTF | TGTGCCAGCAGCTTAGCTGGGGGCGGACCCTTGGGCTACACCTTC | NA | TRBV11-3 | NA | TRBJ1-2 | 15
CASSWGTGETGELFF | TGTGCCAGCAGCTGGGGGACAGGGGAAACCGGGGAGCTGTTTTTT | TRBD1 | TRBV5-6 | NA | TRBJ2-2 | 15
CASSLVMNTEAFF | TGTGCCAGCAGCTTAGTAATGAACACTGAAGCTTTCTTT | NA | TRBV11-3 | NA | TRBJ1-1 | 13
CASSVDRGLTDTQYF | TGTGCCAGCAGCGTCGACAGGGGGCTTACAGATACGCAGTATTTT | TRBD1 | TRBV6-6 | NA | TRBJ2-3 | 15
CASSRRSSGRSPYEQYF | TGTGCCAGCAGCCGAAGGAGTAGCGGGAGGTCCCCCTACGAGCAGTACTTC | TRBD2 | TRBV7-2 | NA | TRBJ2-7 | 17
CAWSVGTGDTEAFF | TGTGCCTGGAGTGTAGGGACAGGGGACACTGAAGCTTTCTTT | TRBD1 | TRBV30 | NA | TRBJ1-1 | 14
CASSLDRGRNIQYF | TGCGCCAGCAGCCTTGACAGGGGTAGGAACATTCAGTACTTC | TRBD1 | TRBV4-1 | NA | TRBJ2-4 | 14
CASSISGTGSEQYF | TGTGCCAGTAGTATTTCCGGGACAGGGAGCGAGCAGTACTTC | TRBD1 | TRBV19 | NA | TRBJ2-7 | 14
CASSLFSGREAYEQYF | TGCGCCAGCAGCCTTTTCAGCGGGAGAGAGGCCTACGAGCAGTACTTC | TRBD2 | TRBV5-1 | NA | TRBJ2-7 | 16
CASSLRDRSGQFF | TGTGCCAGCAGCCTCCGGGACAGGTCGGGGCAGTTCTTC | TRBD1 | TRBV5-8 | NA | TRBJ2-1 | 13
CASSLYRDQPQHF | TGTGCCAGCAGCTTATACAGGGATCAGCCCCAGCATTTT | NA | TRBV7-2 | once | TRBJ1-5 | 13
CAGSPREDPGLAGPSTDTQYF | TGTGCCGGCAGCCCGCGGGAGGACCCGGGACTAGCGGGCCCTAGCACAGATACGCAGTATTTT | TRBD2 | TRBV7-6 | few | TRBJ2-3 | 21
CASSSQGMNTEAFF | TGTGCCAGCAGTTCACAGGGGATGAACACTGAAGCTTTCTTT | TRBD1 | TRBV7-2 | NA | TRBJ1-1 | 14
CASSFTGVQAFF | TGTGCCAGTAGTTTTACGGGGGTACAAGCTTTCTTT | NA | TRBV19 | NA | TRBJ1-1 | 12
CASRASDGIPAGEQFF | TGTGCCAGCAGAGCCTCGGACGGGATTCCTGCCGGTGAGCAGTTCTTC | NA | TRBV25-1 | NA | TRBJ2-1 | 16
CASSLDSHRGSTEAFF | TGTGCCAGCAGCTTGGACAGTCATCGGGGGAGCACTGAAGCTTTCTTT | NA | TRBV5-8 | NA | TRBJ1-1 | 16
CASRSTLVTEAFF | TGTGCCAGCAGATCGACCCTAGTGACTGAAGCTTTCTTT | NA | TRBV7-3 | NA | TRBJ1-1 | 13
CASSSPGTGRNQPQHF | TGTGCCAGCAGTTCCCCAGGGACAGGGCGTAATCAGCCCCAGCATTTT | TRBD1 | TRBV28 | NA | TRBJ1-5 | 16
CASSFRSGDTEAFF | TGTGCCAGCAGCTTCCGATCAGGGGACACTGAAGCTTTCTTT | NA | TRBV7-9 | NA | TRBJ1-1 | 14
CAWSVGTGSNQPQHF | TGTGCCTGGAGTGTAGGGACAGGGAGCAATCAGCCCCAGCATTTT | TRBD1 | TRBV30 | few | TRBJ1-5 | 15
CASSPAGAYGYTF | TGTGCCAGCAGCCCCGCGGGAGCTTATGGCTACACCTTC | NA | TRBV7-2 | NA | TRBJ1-2 | 13
CAISNPQGGDGYTF | TGTGCCATCAGCAACCCCCAGGGAGGCGATGGCTACACCTTC | NA | TRBV10-3 | few | TRBJ1-2 | 14
CASSPTIVPANTEAFF | TGCGCCAGCAGCCCTACCATCGTCCCTGCCAACACTGAAGCTTTCTTT | NA | TRBV5-1 | NA | TRBJ1-1 | 16
CASSYSRGNQPQHF | TGTGCCAGCAGTTATTCAAGGGGGAATCAGCCCCAGCATTTT | NA | TRBV6-9 | NA | TRBJ1-5 | 14
CASSSELVLAANTQYF | TGCGCCAGCAGCTCCGAATTGGTACTAGCGGCAAATACGCAGTATTTT | TRBD2 | TRBV5-1 | NA | TRBJ2-3 | 16
CANLTSGHNEQFF | TGTGCCAACCTCACCAGCGGGCACAATGAGCAGTTCTTC | NA | TRBV6-9 | many | TRBJ2-1 | 13
CASSLGRAGQPQHF | TGTGCCAGCAGTTTAGGCAGGGCCGGTCAGCCCCAGCATTTT | NA | TRBV27 | NA | TRBJ1-5 | 14
CASRFGQTLDEQYF | TGTGCCAGCAGGTTCGGACAGACATTAGACGAGCAGTACTTC | NA | TRBV6-5 | NA | TRBJ2-7 | 14
CASSLLGTGDEKLFF | TGTGCCAGCAGCTTATTGGGGACAGGGGATGAAAAACTGTTTTTT | TRBD1 | TRBV7-2 | few | TRBJ1-4 | 15
CASSFFLAEGETQYF | TGCGCCAGCAGCTTCTTTCTAGCGGAGGGAGAGACCCAGTACTTC | TRBD2 | TRBV5-1 | NA | TRBJ2-5 | 15